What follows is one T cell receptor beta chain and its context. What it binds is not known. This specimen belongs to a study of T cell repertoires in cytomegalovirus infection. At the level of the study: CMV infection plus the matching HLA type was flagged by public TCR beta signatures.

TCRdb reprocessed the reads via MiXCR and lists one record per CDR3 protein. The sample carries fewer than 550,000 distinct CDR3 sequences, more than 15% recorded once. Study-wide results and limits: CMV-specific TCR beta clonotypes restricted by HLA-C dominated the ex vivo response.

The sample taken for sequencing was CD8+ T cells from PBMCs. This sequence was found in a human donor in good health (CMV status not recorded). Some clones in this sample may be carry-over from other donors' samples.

CDR3 sequence reads: CSASTGAPYQPQHF. The CDR3 DNA reads TGCAGTGCTAGTACAGGGGCACCCTATCAGCCCCAGCATTTT. The chain joins TRBV20-1 to TRBJ1-5, with 7 positions matching TRBD1. This CDR3 is built from 14 residues. Germline V gene data show CDR1 as DFQATT and CDR2 as SNEGSKA (reference sequence). V was clipped by 3 bases and J by 5 bases; unmatched bases: 7.